This TCR beta chain was sequenced in a study of blood T cell repertoires in COVID-19. Study as a whole: PBMCs, B-cell-depleted T cells, or T cells provided the cDNA or gDNA that made up the material.

Methods used by the authors: The authors estimated nucleated cell counts from reference gene primer amplification. Assay used: immunoSEQ multiplex PCR; TCRdb lists only in-frame clones, some missing. For V, J and clone size, that table is used; D and trimming come from the DNA. The table includes around 250,000 clones, approximately 90% detected once. This clone appeared a single time. Grouping used clinical history reported by participants in a survey and questionnaire. In the 2 weeks before study entry, exposed participants met a COVID-19 case, which was PCR-confirmed or clinician-diagnosed. Germline V gene lookup returns CDR1 LGHDT and CDR2 YNNKEL (reference sequence). This CDR3 has 13 residues. V was shortened by 0 bases and J by 3 bases, with 6 bases between the two germline ends.

This clonotype was sampled from a man aged 35-49 years who had been exposed to COVID-19. The sequenced sample was PBMCs or T cells enriched from blood (not recorded which). The chain carries TRBV3-1 (or the pseudogene TRBV3-2) and TRBJ2-7; D gene ambiguous. CDR3 nucleotide sequence: TGTGCCAGCAGCCAAGATTCCCACTACGAGCAGTACTTC. Protein: CASSQDSHYEQYF.